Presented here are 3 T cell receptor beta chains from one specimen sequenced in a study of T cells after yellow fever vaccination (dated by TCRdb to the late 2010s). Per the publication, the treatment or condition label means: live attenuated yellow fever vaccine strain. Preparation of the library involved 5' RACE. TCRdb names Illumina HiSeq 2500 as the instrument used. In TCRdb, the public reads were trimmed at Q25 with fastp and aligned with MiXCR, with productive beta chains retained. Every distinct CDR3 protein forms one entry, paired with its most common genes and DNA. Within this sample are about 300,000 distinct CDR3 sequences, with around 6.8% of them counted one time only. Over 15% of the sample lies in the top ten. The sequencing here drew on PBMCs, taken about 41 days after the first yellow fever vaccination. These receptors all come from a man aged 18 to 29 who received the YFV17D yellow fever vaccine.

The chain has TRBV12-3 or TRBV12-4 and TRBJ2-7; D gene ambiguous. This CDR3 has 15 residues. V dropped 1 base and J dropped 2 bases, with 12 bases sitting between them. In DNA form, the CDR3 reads TGTGCCAGCAGTTTAGAATGGTGGTCGACCTACGAGCAGTACTTC. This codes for CASSLEWWSTYEQYF.

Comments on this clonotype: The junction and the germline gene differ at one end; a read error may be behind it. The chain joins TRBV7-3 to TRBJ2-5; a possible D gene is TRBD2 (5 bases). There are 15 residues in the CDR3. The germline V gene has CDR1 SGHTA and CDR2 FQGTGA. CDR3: CASSLTPGYQGTQYF. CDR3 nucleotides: TGTGCCAGCAGCCTCACTCCGGGGTACCAAGGGACCCAGTACTTC.

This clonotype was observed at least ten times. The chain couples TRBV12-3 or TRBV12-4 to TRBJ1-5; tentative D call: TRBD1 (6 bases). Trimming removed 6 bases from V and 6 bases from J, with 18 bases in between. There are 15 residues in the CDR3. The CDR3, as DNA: TGTGCCAGCAGCGCTGCTGCGGGGGCTGCTCAGCCCCAGCATTTT. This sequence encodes CASSAAAGAAQPQHF.